Listed below are T cell receptor beta chains from one sample, sequenced in a study of blood T cells in healthy people across ages. TCRdb itself ran the 5' RACE reads through MiXCR, one entry per CDR3 protein. The repertoire holds nearly 800,000 distinct CDR3 sequences, with more than 20% as singletons. The same sample was also studied in work on T cells of mothers and their children.

Sequencing used blood. These receptors originate from a boy aged 5-17 years in good health. Each CDR3 is given without its conserved first and last residue. The size entry is marked missing in some rows and otherwise reads once, few, many or a size class.

v_gene,j_gene,abundance,CDR3aa
TRBV12-3/TRBV12-4,TRBJ1-1,.,ASSHGMVMNTEAF
TRBV7-9,TRBJ1-2,few,ASSSGVVYGYT
TRBV20-1,TRBJ2-7,.,SATQGPGGYEQY
TRBV29-1,TRBJ1-1,.,SVGGTKNTEAF
TRBV6-6,TRBJ1-2,few,ASSYAGTYGYT
TRBV29-1,TRBJ1-1,few,SVVDTANLKTEAF
TRBV28,TRBJ1-4,.,ASSPTETNEKLF
TRBV5-1,TRBJ1-2,few,ASSPGGQPSLGGYT
TRBV20-1,.,.,SARDLEGAYEQY
TRBV28,TRBJ1-2,.,ASSLLTANYGYT
TRBV9,TRBJ2-5,.,ASSPRTSQETQY
TRBV5-8,TRBJ1-5,few,ASSPKQGRGNQPQH
TRBV6-2/TRBV6-3,TRBJ2-1,.,ASSYYRTGYNEQF
TRBV20-1,.,.,SAGQSGRSYEQY
TRBV20-1,TRBJ1-2,.,SARDGRTDYGYT
TRBV29-1,TRBJ1-4,few,SVTGVNEKLF
TRBV28,TRBJ1-2,.,ASSPLQTLSRDYGYT
TRBV7-3,TRBJ2-2,few,ASSWGSLQGITGELF
TRBV28,TRBJ2-5,.,ASSLIQGIQETQY
TRBV28,TRBJ2-2,few,ASGGGLNTGELF
TRBV4-3,TRBJ1-1,.,ASSQDKQGNTEAF
TRBV12-3/TRBV12-4,TRBJ2-5,.,ASSTSGTSFGTQY
TRBV29-1,TRBJ1-2,.,SAIQGAEGYT
TRBV2,TRBJ2-1,few,ASSEAPGTYNEQF
TRBV12-3/TRBV12-4,TRBJ2-4,.,ASSPIMGTVNIQY
TRBV4-3,TRBJ1-1,few,ASSQVGGSTEAF
TRBV2,TRBJ1-1,.,ASSDWGEGTEAF
TRBV11-2,TRBJ2-7,.,ASSLNPTPYEQY
TRBV14,TRBJ2-6,few,ASRKPGANVLT
TRBV28,TRBJ1-4,.,ASSSLGRDIGENEKLF
TRBV7-3,TRBJ2-3,few,ASSPGQGNTDTQY
TRBV7-6,TRBJ1-5,.,ASSPIWDRDSPFGVQPQH
TRBV6-5,.,.,ASSYDRGFETQY
TRBV10-2,TRBJ2-7,few,ASSRDGTNHYEQY
TRBV5-1,.,few,ASSLVVRASRKQETQY
TRBV5-1,TRBJ2-5,.,ASSLRPNGGSETQY
TRBV4-2,TRBJ2-5,.,ASSPGPTSGSEETQY
TRBV2,TRBJ2-4,few,ASSEGQGNIQY
TRBV28,TRBJ2-5,.,ASRLSFAGTQY
TRBV29-1,TRBJ1-2,.,SVGTGLGSGYT
TRBV20-1,TRBJ2-7,.,SAKSIRDFSYEQY